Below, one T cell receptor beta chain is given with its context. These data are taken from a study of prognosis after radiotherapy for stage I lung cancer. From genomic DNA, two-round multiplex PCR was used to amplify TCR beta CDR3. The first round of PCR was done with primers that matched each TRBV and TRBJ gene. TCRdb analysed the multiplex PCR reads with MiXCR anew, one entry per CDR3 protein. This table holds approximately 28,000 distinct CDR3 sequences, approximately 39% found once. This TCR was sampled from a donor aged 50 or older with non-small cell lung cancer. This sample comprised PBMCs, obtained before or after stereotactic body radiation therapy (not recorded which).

DNA for the CDR3: TGTGCCAGCAGCTTAGGTCGACAGGGGGTTGGTTCACCCCTCCACTTT. Translation gives CASSLGRQGVGSPLHF. The J gene is TRBJ1-6, the V gene TRBV7-9; 9 bases line up with TRBD1. V was pared by 1 base and J by 9 bases, with 7 bases of the junction left unmatched. Germline-derived CDR1 and CDR2 are SEHNR and FQNEAQ (reference sequence). This CDR3 has 16 amino acids.